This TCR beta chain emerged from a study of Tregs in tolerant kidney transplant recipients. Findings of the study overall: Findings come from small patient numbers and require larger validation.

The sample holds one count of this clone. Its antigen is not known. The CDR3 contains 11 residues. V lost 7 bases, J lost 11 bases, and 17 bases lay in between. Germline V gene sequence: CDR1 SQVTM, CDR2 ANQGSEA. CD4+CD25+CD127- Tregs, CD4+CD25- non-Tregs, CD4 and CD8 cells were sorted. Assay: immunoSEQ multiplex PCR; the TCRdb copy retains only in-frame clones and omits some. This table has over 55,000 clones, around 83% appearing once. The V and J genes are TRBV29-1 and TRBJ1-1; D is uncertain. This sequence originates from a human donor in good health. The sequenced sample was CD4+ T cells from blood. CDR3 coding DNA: TGCAGCGGGGCGTGGAGTGCGAGGGCTTTCTTT. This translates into CSGAWSARAFF.